This T cell receptor (beta chain) is from a study of shared T cell receptors in the human thymus. Libraries were prepared by immunoSEQ multiplex PCR; TCRdb keeps only in-frame clonotypes and omits some of them. The sample includes hundreds of thousands of clones, 88% of them seen just once. The CDR3 has 13 amino acids. Germline V gives CDR1 SGHTS, CDR2 YDEGEE. V lost 5 bases, J lost 3 bases, and 5 bases stayed unmatched. The same sample was also used in a study of human thymus T cells. From that report: Donation was from healthy Finnish infants who were having corrective surgery that addressed congenital heart defects. The source of the thymus tissue was resections taken during corrective heart surgery. V and J gene usage appeared biased in thymic and blood repertoires. Unrelated individuals reportedly shared highly overlapping thymic TCR repertoires.

The material sequenced was thymocytes. This TCR derives from a boy under two years old with a congenital heart defect. The chain is built from TRBV5-8 and TRBJ2-7; TRBD1 matches 7 bases. In DNA, the CDR3 is TGTGCCAGCAGACCGGACAGGCACTACGAGCAGTACTTC. This gives the protein CASRPDRHYEQYF.